This TCR beta chain stems from a study of blood T cell repertoires in COVID-19. Study at large: Researchers got acute and convalescent COVID-19 samples from the United States, Italy and Spain. The analysed material was cDNA or gDNA that came from T cells, B-cell-depleted T cells, or PBMCs.

This clone was observed a single time. The CDR3 is made up of 15 amino acids. Germline V gene lookup returns CDR1 SGHRS and CDR2 YFSETQ. V lost 3 bases and J lost 3, with 12 bases in between. In the authors' methods: Cell counts per sample came from amplifying reference gene primers. Produced via immunoSEQ multiplex PCR; TCRdb's table is partial and in-frame only. The V and J calls and the clone size are those of that table, but D and trimming were determined from the DNA. The sample has 150,000 or so clones; around 86% are singletons. The gene calls are TRBV5-1 and TRBJ1-4, with D unclear. Source material: peripheral blood. This clonotype was obtained from a man aged 80 or over with acute or convalescent COVID-19. CDR3 DNA sequence: TGCGCCAGCAGCTCCATCGGGGAGGCTAATGAAAAACTGTTTTTT. Amino acid sequence: CASSSIGEANEKLFF.